This T cell receptor (beta chain) originates from a study of regulatory T cells in long-lasting Graves disease. Germline V gives CDR1 SEHNR, CDR2 FQNEAQ (reference sequence). V dropped 4 bases and J dropped 6; count of bases not matched to a gene: 7. This CDR3 region has 14 residues. Indicated time point: persistent/refractory GD, antithyroid drugs over 5 years with positive TRAb. RNA isolated from PBMCs was used to make the TCR library. One endocrinology department in Xi'an, China, was where patients came from. Findings and caveats of the study: Favored usage of TRBV28, TRBJ1-2 and TRBJ2-5 was recorded in persistent disease. Persistent Graves' patients showed a TCR diversity that was lower than that of newly diagnosed ones.

Assembly of TCR beta libraries relied on iRepertoire HTBI primers together with Arm-PCR of CDR3 regions. Via MiXCR, TCRdb re-called the multiplex PCR reads, giving one row per CDR3 protein. The sample holds around 510,000 distinct CDR3 sequences, roughly 20% seen once. Regarding this clonotype: Its antigen remains unknown.

This chain links TRBV7-9 with TRBJ1-2; the match to TRBD1 covers 8 bases. Sequences were derived from peripheral blood mononuclear cells (PBMCs), sampled when the disease was refractory, from a patient treated with antithyroid drugs. The TCR was taken from a female donor with Graves disease. CDR3 sequence reads: CASSSFRGRDGYTF. CDR3 bases: TGTGCCAGCAGCTCCTTCAGGGGGCGGGATGGCTACACCTTC.